One sample yielded the 28 T cell receptor beta chains listed below, sequenced in a study of blood T cell repertoires in COVID-19. Sequenced by immunoSEQ multiplex PCR; TCRdb stores in-frame clones only, minus some. The sample lists about 140,000 clones, roughly 80% occurring once. The sample consisted of peripheral blood. The receptors come from a woman aged 45-59 years with active or convalescent COVID-19.

V is TRBV10-1 and J is TRBJ2-5; 10 bases are shared with TRBD1. Germline V gene data show CDR1 as WNHNN and CDR2 as SYGVQD (reference sequence). With V trimmed by 4 bases and J by 4 bases, 0 bases remained unmatched. This CDR3 has 13 residues. In nucleotides, the CDR3 is TGCGCCAGCAGTGGGACAGGGGGAGAGACCCAGTACTTC. Protein sequence: CASSGTGGETQYF.

The chain has TRBV7-2 and TRBJ2-1, with 13 bases that match TRBD2. The CDR3 loop spans 16 amino acids. Germline CDR1 SGHTA, CDR2 FQGNSA. The J segment lost 10 bases and the V segment lost 5 bases, leaving 11 bases of the junction unmatched. CDR3 residues: CASSPRLAGGRGEQFF. CDR3 DNA sequence: TGTGCCAGCAGCCCCAGACTAGCGGGGGGCCGGGGGGAGCAGTTCTTC. Full variable domain (remainder filled in from reference TRBV7-2 and TRBJ2-1): GAGVSQSPSNKVTEKGKDVELRCDPISGHTALYWYRQSLGQGLEFLIYFQGNSAPDKSGLPSDRFSAERTGGSVSTLTIQRTQQEDSAVYLCASSPRLAGGRGEQFFGPGTRLTVL.

The V gene is TRBV30, the J gene TRBJ1-1; D might be TRBD1 (5 bases). Germline V gives CDR1 GTSNPN, CDR2 SVGIG (reference sequence). Trimming left V 4 bases short and J 1 base short, with 16 bases between. This CDR3 spans 15 amino acids. As DNA, the CDR3 is TGTGCCTGGACCCCCCGGGGGGGAGGGAACACTGAAGCTTTCTTT. Translation: CAWTPRGGGNTEAFF.

The CDR3 reads CASSLALGRYNEQFF. The CDR3 coding sequence is TGTGCCAGCAGCTTAGCGCTGGGGCGGTACAATGAGCAGTTCTTC. The chain links TRBV7-2 to TRBJ2-1; D may be TRBD1 (5 bases). This CDR3 has 15 residues. V gave up 0 bases and J gave up 4 bases, with 10 bases separating them. Germline values: CDR1 SGHTA, CDR2 FQGNSA.

The chain is built from TRBV6-5 and TRBJ1-2; 9 bases fit TRBD1. CDR1 and CDR2 from the germline V gene are MNHEY and SVGAGI. This CDR3 contains 14 residues. V trimming: 8 bases; J trimming: 7 bases; junction bases outside the gene matches: 11. CDR3 coding DNA: TGTGCCAGCGGTAGGGACAGGGATTCCTCTGGCTACACCTTC. Translated, it gives CASGRDRDSSGYTF.

The chain joins TRBV5-1 to TRBJ1-3; TRBD1 agrees at 7 bases. The CDR3 is made up of 19 amino acids. V lost 3 bases to trimming and J lost 0 bases; unmatched junction nucleotides: 15. Germline lookup yields CDR1 SGHRS and CDR2 YFSETQ. CDR3 DNA sequence: TGCGCCAGCAGCTGGATGGCCGGGACAGCAACGAGCTCTGGAAACACCATATATTTT. Its protein product is CASSWMAGTATSSGNTIYF. Variable domain in full (rest from reference TRBV5-1 and TRBJ1-3): KAGVTQTPRYLIKTRGQQVTLSCSPISGHRSVSWYQQTPGQGLQFLFEYFSETQRNKGNFPGRFSGRQFSNSRSEMNVSTLELGDSALYLCASSWMAGTATSSGNTIYFGEGSWLTVV.

The J gene is TRBJ1-1, the V gene TRBV11-2, with TRBD1 identical over 11 bases. V was pared by 5 bases and J by 1 base, with 6 bases of the junction left unmatched. The CDR3 loop spans 16 amino acids. Germline assignment: CDR1 SGHAT and CDR2 FQNNGV. In DNA, the CDR3 is TGTGCCAGCAGCCGTGGACAGGGGGCAAAGAACACTGAAGCTTTCTTT. Translated, it gives CASSRGQGAKNTEAFF.

The chain uses TRBV4-3 and TRBJ2-6, with D maybe TRBD2 (6 bases). CDR3 size: 16 residues. In germline, CDR1 is LGHNA, CDR2 YSLEER. V was trimmed by 8 bases and J by 0 bases, leaving 14 bases between them. CDR3 in amino acids: CASHPGLPSGANVLTF. The CDR3 DNA follows: TGCGCCAGCCACCCGGGACTCCCCTCTGGGGCCAACGTCCTGACTTTC.

The rearrangement uses TRBV5-6 and TRBJ2-7; D not resolved. The CDR3 runs 11 residues. V was cut by 0 bases and J by 6 bases, with 4 bases left in between. Per germline, CDR1 SGHDT and CDR2 YYEEEE. DNA for the CDR3: TGTGCCAGCAGCTTGGACACCGAGCAGTACTTC. It codes for CASSLDTEQYF. Variable domain in full (rest from reference TRBV5-6 and TRBJ2-7): DAGVTQSPTHLIKTRGQQVTLRCSPKSGHDTVSWYQQALGQGPQFIFQYYEEEERQRGNFPDRFSGHQFPNYSSELNVNALLLGDSALYLCASSLDTEQYFGPGTRLTVT.

This clone was seen once. The chain combines TRBV7-2 with TRBJ1-1; 8 nucleotides align to TRBD1. This CDR3 contains 14 residues. The trim removed 5 bases at V and 4 bases at J, leaving 6 bases unmatched. Germline values: CDR1 SGHTA, CDR2 FQGNSA. CDR3 in DNA: TGTGCCAGCAGCATCTACACAGGGGGCACTGAAGCTTTCTTT. Its translation is CASSIYTGGTEAFF.

Comments on this clone: Given a much more abundant clone one base away, this may be a read error. The chain has TRBV5-5 and TRBJ1-5; D is possibly TRBD1 (5 bases). The germline gives CDR1 SGHKS, CDR2 YYEKEE (reference sequence). V shed 0 bases and J shed 5 bases, with 12 bases lying between them. CDR3 length equals 15 residues. CDR3 protein: CASSLGRRDDQPQHF. The CDR3 nucleotides read TGTGCCAGCAGCTTGGGGCGGCGGGACGATCAGCCCCAGCATTTT.

The chain links TRBV24-1 to TRBJ2-1; 12 bases match TRBD2. This CDR3 has 18 residues. V lost 4 bases, J lost 4 bases, and 10 bases stayed unmatched. CDR1 and CDR2 (germline): KGHDR, SFDVKD. The CDR3 loop reads CATSDPTSGGHRYNEQFF. The CDR3 DNA reads as TGTGCCACCAGTGACCCGACTAGCGGGGGCCACAGGTACAATGAGCAGTTCTTC.

The chain is built from TRBV5-1 and TRBJ1-5, with D unresolved. Trimming pared 0 bases from V and 11 bases from J, leaving 33 bases between. Germline assignment: CDR1 SGHRS and CDR2 YFSETQ. This CDR3 comprises 20 residues. CDR3 in DNA: TGCGCCAGCAGCTTGGGGAGGGCGTCCTTTAATCAGCCCCAGGTTAATTCCCAGCATTTT. This sequence encodes CASSLGRASFNQPQVNSQHF.

The J gene is TRBJ2-1, the V gene TRBV30, with TRBD2 matching over 8 bases. Per germline, CDR1 GTSNPN and CDR2 SVGIG (reference sequence). J lost 7 bases, V lost 1 base, and 12 bases had no gene match. The CDR3 spans 16 residues. The CDR3 loop is CAWSAPSGGALNEQFF. The CDR3 coding sequence is TGTGCCTGGAGTGCCCCCTCCGGGGGGGCCCTGAATGAGCAGTTCTTC.

The chain links TRBV19 to TRBJ2-1; D unresolved. This CDR3 is 12 amino acids long. Germline CDR1 LNHDA, CDR2 SQIVND (reference sequence). Trimming shortened V by 3 bases and J by 7 bases, and 7 bases separated the two germline ends. The CDR3 here is CASSIFENEQFF. DNA for the CDR3: TGTGCCAGTAGTATTTTCGAGAATGAGCAGTTCTTC.

The CDR3 bases are TGTGCCAGCAAAAACGGACAGGGTCCCACCGGGGAGCTGTTTTTT. Protein sequence: CASKNGQGPTGELFF. J is TRBJ2-2 and V is TRBV2; 8 bases fit TRBD1. Germline CDR1 and CDR2: SNHLY and FYNNEI. V trimming: 7 bases; J trimming: 4 bases; junction bases outside the gene matches: 8. The CDR3 covers 15 residues.

This sequence joins TRBV19 and TRBJ1-5, with D tentatively TRBD1 (5 bases). CDR1 and CDR2 from the germline V gene are LNHDA and SQIVND (reference sequence). The CDR3 contains 13 residues. V shed 5 bases and J shed 4 bases, with 9 bases lying between them. The CDR3, as DNA: TGTGCCAGTAGTGCGGACATGAATCAGCCCCAGCATTTT. Its protein product is CASSADMNQPQHF. Complete variable domain (other parts from reference TRBV19 and TRBJ1-5): DGGITQSPKYLFRKEGQNVTLSCEQNLNHDAMYWYRQDPGQGLRLIYYSQIVNDFQKGDIAEGYSVSREKKESFPLTVTSAQKNPTAFYLCASSADMNQPQHFGDGTRLSIL.

This clone was observed many times. The gene calls are TRBV18 and TRBJ1-1; 8 nucleotides agree with TRBD1. The CDR3 has 15 amino acids. The junction had 3 bases not matched to a gene; V was cut back by 3 bases and J by 0 bases. Germline assignment: CDR1 KGHSH and CDR2 LQKENI. The CDR3 DNA is TGTGCCAGCTCACCCCTGGACAGGGTGAACACTGAAGCTTTCTTT. Residues: CASSPLDRVNTEAFF.

The chain has TRBV9 and TRBJ1-6; TRBD1 matches at 8 bases. Losses at the gene ends were 4 bases for V and 0 bases for J; bases not matched to a gene: 12. The CDR3 is 19 amino acids. Germline V CDR1 and CDR2: SGDLS, YYNGEE. The CDR3 reads CASSPLMTGAPSYNSPLHF. The CDR3 bases are TGTGCCAGCAGCCCTTTAATGACAGGGGCGCCCTCCTATAATTCACCCCTCCACTTT.

This rearrangement joins TRBV11-2 to TRBJ1-1, with D hard to call. V lost 5 bases, J lost 0 bases, and 16 bases lay in between. Germline assignment: CDR1 SGHAT and CDR2 FQNNGV. The CDR3 spans 16 residues. CDR3 nucleotides: TGTGCCAGCAGCCCCGAGGCGACCATTATGAACACTGAAGCTTTCTTT. Its protein product is CASSPEATIMNTEAFF.

The chain couples TRBV21-1 to TRBJ2-5; the table gives TRBD1 as D, unverified against the DNA. TRBV21-1 has pseudogene status. CDR3 length: 14 amino acids. CDR3 in amino acids: CASSKGEGAETQYF. CDR3 coding DNA: TGTGCCAGCAGCAAAGGAGAGGGGGCAGAGACCCAGTACTTC.

The count of this clone is one. This chain connects TRBV19 to TRBJ1-3; weak D call: TRBD1 (6 bases). The V end lost 4 bases, the J end lost 9 bases, and 13 bases lay between the germline ends. CDR3 length: 13 residues. The V gene's germline CDR1 is LNHDA and CDR2 SQIVND (reference sequence). CDR3 sequence: CASSTTSDSTIYF. DNA for the CDR3: TGTGCCAGTAGTACCACATCGGACAGCACCATATATTTT.

The rearrangement joins TRBV2 to TRBJ2-1; D possibly corresponds to TRBD1 (5 bases). This CDR3 is 16 amino acids long. The germline CDR1 and CDR2 sequences are SNHLY and FYNNEI. With 7 bases removed from V and 4 bases from J, the gap between germline ends came to 20 bases. In nucleotides, the CDR3 is TGTGCCAGCACACCTAATACCGACAGACAGTACAATGAGCAGTTCTTC. It yields the protein CASTPNTDRQYNEQFF.

V and J are TRBV11-1 and TRBJ2-3, with D possibly being TRBD1 (5 bases). Between the trimmed V and J ends, which lost 1 base and 0 bases, there was a span of 11 bases. The germline V gene encodes CDR1 SGHAT and CDR2 FQDESV (reference sequence). The CDR3 length is 16 residues. The CDR3 protein is CASSLGTSSSTDTQYF. The CDR3 nucleotides read TGTGCCAGCAGCTTAGGGACATCTTCTAGCACAGATACGCAGTATTTT.

This clone came up once. The rearrangement uses TRBV29-1 and TRBJ1-1, with 7 bases fitting TRBD1. Germline CDR1 is SQVTM and CDR2 is ANQGSEA. This CDR3 contains 12 residues. CDR3 bases: TGCAGTGTTAGGGGGCGCGGCACTGAAGCTTTCTTT. As protein: CSVRGRGTEAFF.

The chain uses TRBV28 and TRBJ2-7, with TRBD1 identical over 8 bases. The CDR3 extends over 13 amino acids. V shed 3 bases and J 7 bases; nucleotides not matched to a gene: 5. Germline CDR1 is MDHEN and CDR2 is SYDVKM. CDR3 sequence: CASSFLRGREQYF. The DNA for the CDR3 is TGTGCCAGCAGTTTTCTCAGGGGGCGGGAGCAGTACTTC.

The V gene is TRBV30, the J gene TRBJ1-4; D remains ambiguous. Trimming left V 0 bases short and J 8 bases short, with 10 bases between. This CDR3 spans 13 amino acids. Germline assignment: CDR1 GTSNPN and CDR2 SVGIG (reference sequence). The CDR3 sequence is CAWSVRGQEKLFF. As DNA, the CDR3 is TGTGCCTGGAGTGTACGTGGGCAGGAAAAACTGTTTTTT.

A few counts support this clone. The rearrangement links TRBV6-5 to TRBJ1-6; a weak D match, TRBD1 (5 bases). Trimming stripped 2 bases from V and 10 bases from J, with 15 bases between. CDR3 length equals 15 residues. Germline CDR1 reads MNHEY; CDR2 reads SVGAGI. The CDR3 protein is CASSYRGSAKSPLHF. The CDR3 nucleotides read TGTGCCAGCAGTTACCGGGGGTCGGCGAAGTCACCCCTCCACTTT.